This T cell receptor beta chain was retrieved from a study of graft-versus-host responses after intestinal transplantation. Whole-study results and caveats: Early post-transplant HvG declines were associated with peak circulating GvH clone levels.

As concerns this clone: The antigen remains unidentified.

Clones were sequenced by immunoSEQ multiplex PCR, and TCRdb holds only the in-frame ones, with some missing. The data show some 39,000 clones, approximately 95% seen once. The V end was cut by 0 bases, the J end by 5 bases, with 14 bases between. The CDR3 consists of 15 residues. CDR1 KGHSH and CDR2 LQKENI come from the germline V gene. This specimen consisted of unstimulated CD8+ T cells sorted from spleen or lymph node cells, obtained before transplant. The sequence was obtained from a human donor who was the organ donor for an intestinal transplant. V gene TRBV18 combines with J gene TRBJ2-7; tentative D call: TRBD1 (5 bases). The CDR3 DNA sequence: TGTGCCAGCTCACCACCGGGGCCCTCAAGCCACGAGCAGTACTTC. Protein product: CASSPPGPSSHEQYF.